What follows are 23 T cell receptor beta chains derived from one specimen sequenced in a study of OX40 agonist ivuxolimab in advanced cancers. The assay was immunoSEQ multiplex PCR, and TCRdb's table has in-frame clones only and misses some. The sample records 65,000 to 95,000 clones, almost 90% being singletons. Source: CD4+ or CD8+ T cells sorted from blood, taken in a trial of the OX40 agonist ivuxolimab. The receptors were sampled from an adult with an advanced solid tumor such as melanoma, head and neck, liver or kidney cancer.

The genes are TRBV21-1 and TRBJ1-1. TRBV21-1 is a pseudogene. The CDR3 extends over 11 amino acids. Here the CDR3 reads CAIDCSTEAFF. DNA of the CDR3: TGTGCCATAGATTGTTCCACTGAAGCTTTCTTT.

V and J are TRBV11-2 and TRBJ2-7, with a possible D match to TRBD2 (6 bases). The CDR3 loop spans 14 amino acids. V was trimmed by 4 bases and J by 6 bases, leaving 16 bases between them. Germline CDR1 is SGHAT and CDR2 is FQNNGV. CDR3 amino acids: CASSSPTSQSEQYF. The CDR3 DNA reads as TGTGCCAGCAGCTCCCCCACTAGCCAGAGCGAGCAGTACTTC.

The chain carries TRBV19 and TRBJ2-7; TRBD2 matches at 12 bases. Per germline, CDR1 LNHDA and CDR2 SQIVND (reference sequence). The CDR3 contains 17 residues. J lost 4 bases, V lost 2 bases, and 9 bases had no gene match. The DNA of the CDR3 is TGTGCCAGTAGTATAAGGGCTCCGACTAGCGGGAGTTACGAGCAGTACTTC. Protein sequence: CASSIRAPTSGSYEQYF.

The rearrangement links TRBV11-2 to TRBJ1-1; D gene unclear. Trimming took 5 bases from V and 11 from J, leaving 18 bases between them. Germline CDR1 and CDR2: SGHAT and FQNNGV. This CDR3 spans 13 amino acids. The CDR3 region is CASSVPGYRRAFF. CDR3 DNA: TGTGCCAGCAGCGTACCGGGTTACCGGCGTGCTTTCTTT. The entire variable domain, with the rest obtained from reference TRBV11-2 and TRBJ1-1, is as follows: EAGVAQSPRYKIIEKRQSVAFWCNPISGHATLYWYQQILGQGPKLLIQFQNNGVVDDSQLPKDRFSAERLKGVDSTLKIQPAKLEDSAVYLCASSVPGYRRAFFGQGTRLTVV.

CDR3 region: CASSYPGQGFGEAFF. The DNA for the CDR3 is TGTGCCAGCAGTTACCCCGGACAGGGGTTCGGTGAAGCTTTCTTT. The genes are TRBV6-6 and TRBJ1-1; 9 bases are shared with TRBD1. V was pared by 2 bases and J by 7 bases, with 8 bases of the junction left unmatched. This CDR3 is 15 amino acids long. CDR1 and CDR2 (germline): MNHNY, SVGAGI (reference sequence).

This clone was seen a single time. The chain uses TRBV7-3 and TRBJ1-1; D is possibly TRBD1 (5 bases). V was pared by 1 base and J by 1 base, with 10 bases between. The length of the CDR3 is 15 residues. Germline V gene sequence: CDR1 SGHTA, CDR2 FQGTGA. This CDR3 reads CASSLSPQGNTEAFF. The CDR3 DNA follows: TGTGCCAGCAGCTTAAGTCCTCAGGGGAACACTGAAGCTTTCTTT.

This chain connects TRBV28 to TRBJ2-7, with 9 bases fitting TRBD1. The CDR3 is 13 residues long. In germline, CDR1 is MDHEN, CDR2 SYDVKM. V shed 6 bases, J shed 3 bases, and the junction held 3 bases outside the gene matches. The CDR3 loop reads CASRTGGGYEQYF. The CDR3 DNA sequence: TGTGCCAGCAGGACAGGGGGTGGCTACGAGCAGTACTTC.

This clone came up a few times. The chain uses TRBV4-3 and TRBJ2-5, with D unresolved. V was shortened by 4 bases and J by 5 bases, with 11 bases between the two germline ends. This CDR3 region has 13 residues. In germline, CDR1 is LGHNA, CDR2 YSLEER. The DNA for the CDR3 is TGCGCCAGCAGCCCCGGGTTCCGGGAGACCCAGTACTTC. This encodes CASSPGFRETQYF.

The CDR3 bases are TGTGCCAGCAGTTTCCGTGTCGGGAGGGGCACCGGGGAGCTGTTTTTT. This codes for CASSFRVGRGTGELFF. V and J are TRBV28 and TRBJ2-2; 8 positions match TRBD2. This CDR3 has 16 residues. Germline CDR1 MDHEN, CDR2 SYDVKM. Trimming took 3 bases from V and 4 from J; bases not matched to a gene: 7.

The chain recombines TRBV28 with TRBJ2-1, with 7 bases that match TRBD1. The CDR3 length is 16 residues. J lost 7 bases, V lost 3 bases, and 12 bases had no gene match. Per germline, CDR1 MDHEN and CDR2 SYDVKM. This CDR3 reads CASSLDMGQLGNEQFF. CDR3 bases: TGTGCCAGCAGTTTGGACATGGGACAGCTTGGAAATGAGCAGTTCTTC.

The rearrangement joins TRBV15 to TRBJ2-1; D is uncertain. In germline, CDR1 is LNHNV, CDR2 YYDKDF (reference sequence). The CDR3 extends over 13 amino acids. V lost 0 bases, J lost 5 bases, and 5 bases lay in between. For the CDR3, the DNA is TGTGCCACCAGCAGAGATCCGGACAATGAGCAGTTCTTC. This codes for CATSRDPDNEQFF.

This clone appeared once. V and J are TRBV7-8 and TRBJ2-7, with D maybe TRBD2 (7 bases). The CDR3 sequence is 16 residues long. V shed 4 bases and J shed 2 bases, with 18 bases lying between them. CDR1 SGHVS and CDR2 FQNEAQ come from the germline V gene. CDR3 protein: CASSSGGSSEPYEQYF. CDR3 bases: TGTGCCAGCAGCTCGGGGGGCTCTAGCGAGCCCTACGAGCAGTACTTC.

V gene TRBV30 combines with J gene TRBJ2-7; D remains unclear. Germline assignment: CDR1 GTSNPN and CDR2 SVGIG (reference sequence). The V end lost 1 base, the J end lost 0 bases, and 4 bases lay between the germline ends. This CDR3 is built from 12 residues. Here the CDR3 DNA reads TGTGCCTGGAGTGAGCCCTCCTACGAGCAGTACTTC. Its translation is CAWSEPSYEQYF.

The genes are TRBV9 and TRBJ2-5; D remains ambiguous. Germline V gene lookup returns CDR1 SGDLS and CDR2 YYNGEE. V dropped 0 bases and J dropped 3 bases, with 0 bases sitting between them. The CDR3 has 11 amino acids. This CDR3 reads CASSVEETQYF. As DNA, the CDR3 is TGTGCCAGCAGCGTAGAAGAGACCCAGTACTTC.

The CDR3 nucleotides read TGTGCCAGCAGTTACGCCCGGGGCAGACCCACAGATACGCAGTATTTT. Encoded protein: CASSYARGRPTDTQYF. The chain carries TRBV6-5 and TRBJ2-3; D possibly matches TRBD1 or TRBD2 (5 bases each). The germline gives CDR1 MNHEY, CDR2 SVGAGI. Trimming shortened V by 2 bases and J by 2 bases, and 14 bases separated the two germline ends. The CDR3 is 16 residues long.

The count of this clone is one. J is TRBJ1-2 and V is TRBV27, with no clear D. CDR1 is MNHEY, CDR2 SMNVEV, per germline (reference sequence). The CDR3 extends over 14 amino acids. Trimming stripped 5 bases from V and 3 bases from J, with 13 bases between. This CDR3 is CASSRAGGDYGYTF. CDR3 in DNA: TGTGCCAGCAGTCGAGCGGGCGGAGACTATGGCTACACCTTC.

This clone appeared once. V and J are TRBV6-5 and TRBJ2-7; D not resolved. Germline CDR1 is MNHEY and CDR2 is SVGAGI. This CDR3 comprises 10 residues. V gave up 8 bases and J gave up 7 bases, with 9 bases separating them. The CDR3 region is CASGLREQYF. The CDR3 DNA sequence: TGTGCCAGCGGTTTGCGGGAGCAGTACTTC.

The rearrangement joins TRBV28 to TRBJ1-2; no clear D. Germline CDR1 MDHEN, CDR2 SYDVKM. The CDR3 has 11 residues. V was trimmed by 7 bases and J by 8 bases, leaving 11 bases between them. The CDR3, as DNA: TGTGCCAGCACCCTCGGGCGGGGCTACACCTTC. Its translation: CASTLGRGYTF.

The chain joins TRBV5-1 to TRBJ2-7; TRBD2 matches 9 bases. V dropped 3 bases and J dropped 5; count of bases not matched to a gene: 12. Germline loops: CDR1 SGHRS, CDR2 YFSETQ. CDR3 length: 16 amino acids. As DNA, the CDR3 is TGCGCCAGCAGCTCCGGACTAGCGAGTTTAAGGGACGAGCAGTACTTC. Its translation: CASSSGLASLRDEQYF.

V usage is TRBV28 and J usage is TRBJ1-5; weak D call: TRBD1 (5 bases). V gave up 3 bases and J gave up 2 bases, with 14 bases separating them. This CDR3 has 16 residues. The germline V gene encodes CDR1 MDHEN and CDR2 SYDVKM. The CDR3 sequence is CASSFGGLKGNQPQHF. DNA of the CDR3: TGTGCCAGCAGTTTTGGGGGTTTGAAGGGCAATCAGCCCCAGCATTTT.

V usage is TRBV7-6 and J usage is TRBJ2-7, with 9 bases fitting TRBD2. The length of the CDR3 is 15 residues. Germline CDR1 SGHVS, CDR2 FNYEAQ. Unmatched junction bases numbered 6, after V lost 2 bases and J lost 4 bases. CDR3 amino acids: CASSLRREGQYEQYF. In DNA, the CDR3 is TGTGCCAGCAGCTTACGGCGGGAGGGCCAATACGAGCAGTACTTC.

This clone was observed a few times. The V call is TRBV19, the J call TRBJ2-6, with 8 bases lining up with TRBD1. The CDR3 length is 16 residues. J gave up 1 base and V 5 bases, and 4 bases lay outside the gene matches. Germline lookup yields CDR1 LNHDA and CDR2 SQIVND (reference sequence). CDR3 in DNA: TGTGCCAGTAGTGACAGGGGTCTTTCTGGGGCCAACGTCCTGACTTTC. It specifies CASSDRGLSGANVLTF.

This sequence joins TRBV7-2 and TRBJ2-7; 12 nucleotides align to TRBD2. The germline V gene has CDR1 SGHTA and CDR2 FQGNSA. CDR3 length: 16 residues. Germline trimming cut 0 bases from V and 5 bases from J; bases unmatched to any gene: 5. The CDR3 loop reads CASSLARLAGVHEQYF. The CDR3 coding sequence is TGTGCCAGCAGCTTAGCTCGACTAGCGGGAGTTCACGAGCAGTACTTC.